The 9 T cell receptor beta chains given below trace back to one sample, sequenced in a study of shared clonotypes between healthy human individuals. Only CD45RO-negative cells positively selected for CCR7 counted as naive CD8 cells, so terminally differentiated effector memory CD45RA+ cells were excluded. The repertoire was sequenced with immunoSEQ multiplex PCR; TCRdb's copy has only in-frame clones and lacks some. There are 1.5 million to 2.5 million clones in the sample; approximately 94% occur only once, and approximately 1% lies in the top ten. The sample comprised naive CD8+ T cells sorted from blood. Source of these receptors: a man younger than 30 in good health.

The CDR3 sequence is CASDDSTNEKLFF. The DNA for the CDR3 is TGTGCCAGTGACGACAGTACTAATGAAAAACTGTTTTTT. The V gene is TRBV19, the J gene TRBJ1-4, with a possible D match to TRBD1 (5 bases). In germline, CDR1 is LNHDA, CDR2 SQIVND (reference sequence). This CDR3 has 13 residues. Trimming cost V 8 bases and J 2 bases, with 9 bases left between them. Supplemented by reference TRBV19 and TRBJ1-4, the full variable domain reads DGGITQSPKYLFRKEGQNVTLSCEQNLNHDAMYWYRQDPGQGLRLIYYSQIVNDFQKGDIAEGYSVSREKKESFPLTVTSAQKNPTAFYLCASDDSTNEKLFFGSGTQLSVL.

CDR3 DNA sequence: TGTGCCAGCAGCGTAGGCGCCACTAGCCAAGAGACCCAGTACTTC. It is translated as CASSVGATSQETQYF. This chain joins TRBV9 and TRBJ2-5; D might be TRBD2 (5 bases). This CDR3 has 15 residues. Germline loops: CDR1 SGDLS, CDR2 YYNGEE. With 0 bases removed from V and 1 base from J, the gap between germline ends came to 10 bases.

This clone occurred once. The rearrangement links TRBV5-1 to TRBJ1-1, with a possible D match to TRBD1 (5 bases). The CDR3 runs 13 residues. V lost 0 bases to trimming and J lost 7 bases, with 10 bases between them. Germline CDR1 reads SGHRS; CDR2 reads YFSETQ. The CDR3 sequence: CASSLAGIGEAFF. For the CDR3, the DNA is TGCGCCAGCAGCTTGGCAGGGATAGGTGAAGCTTTCTTT. Filled out from reference TRBV5-1 and TRBJ1-1, the complete variable domain reads KAGVTQTPRYLIKTRGQQVTLSCSPISGHRSVSWYQQTPGQGLQFLFEYFSETQRNKGNFPGRFSGRQFSNSRSEMNVSTLELGDSALYLCASSLAGIGEAFFGQGTRLTVV.

The chain employs TRBV30 and TRBJ1-2, with D possibly matching TRBD1 (5 bases). Germline values: CDR1 GTSNPN, CDR2 SVGIG (reference sequence). This CDR3 region has 11 residues. V was pared by 4 bases and J by 7 bases, with 10 bases between. The CDR3 protein is CAWKGLGGYTF. The CDR3 DNA follows: TGTGCCTGGAAGGGGCTCGGTGGCTACACCTTC.

This clone was counted once. J is TRBJ2-5 and V is TRBV14; possibly TRBD2 for D (6 bases). Germline CDR1 reads SGHDN; CDR2 reads FVKESK. With 4 bases removed from V and 2 bases from J, the gap between germline ends came to 17 bases. The CDR3 is 16 residues long. In DNA form, the CDR3 reads TGTGCCAGCAGCCCCAGAAGCTCACTAGCACAAGAGACCCAGTACTTC. This encodes CASSPRSSLAQETQYF.

The V and J genes are TRBV9 and TRBJ2-5; D may be TRBD1 or TRBD2 (5 bases each). The germline V gene has CDR1 SGDLS and CDR2 YYNGEE. The CDR3 is 16 residues long. V was clipped by 2 bases and J by 1 base, with 15 bases between them. The CDR3 region is CASSVGDLNSQETQYF. Here the CDR3 DNA reads TGTGCCAGCAGCGTCGGGGACCTCAACTCCCAAGAGACCCAGTACTTC.

This clone was detected only once. The rearrangement uses TRBV5-1 and TRBJ2-3, with D hard to call. Trimming cost V 4 bases and J 10 bases, with 13 bases left between them. This CDR3 has 12 residues. Germline V gene data show CDR1 as SGHRS and CDR2 as YFSETQ. CDR3 residues: CASSSTEEPQYF. CDR3 DNA: TGCGCCAGCAGCAGTACTGAAGAACCGCAGTATTTT.

The chain employs TRBV19 and TRBJ1-2; TRBD1 is a possible D gene (6 bases). The length of the CDR3 is 15 residues. Per the germline V gene, CDR1 is LNHDA and CDR2 is SQIVND (reference sequence). Trimming left V 3 bases short and J 5 bases short, with 16 bases between. CDR3 sequence (DNA): TGTGCCAGTAGTATGCCCTGGACAGCCTATTATGGCTACACCTTC. Amino acid sequence: CASSMPWTAYYGYTF.

The rearrangement links TRBV5-4 to TRBJ2-5, with D perhaps TRBD2 (6 bases). The length of the CDR3 is 15 residues. V lost 0 bases to trimming and J lost 5 bases, with 14 bases between them. CDR1 is SGHNT and CDR2 is YYREEE in the germline V gene (reference sequence). The CDR3 region is CASSLDPGEMETQYF. The CDR3 DNA is TGTGCCAGCAGCTTGGATCCGGGGGAAATGGAGACCCAGTACTTC.